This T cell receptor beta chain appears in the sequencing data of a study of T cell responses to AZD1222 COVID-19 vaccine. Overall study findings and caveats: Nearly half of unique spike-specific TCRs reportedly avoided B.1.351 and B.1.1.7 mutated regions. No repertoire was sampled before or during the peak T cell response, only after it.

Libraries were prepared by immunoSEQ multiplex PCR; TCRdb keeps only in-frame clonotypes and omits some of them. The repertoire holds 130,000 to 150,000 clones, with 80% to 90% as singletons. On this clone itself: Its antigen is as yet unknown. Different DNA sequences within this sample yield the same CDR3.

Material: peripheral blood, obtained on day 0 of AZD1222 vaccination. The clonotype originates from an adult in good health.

The CDR3: CASSLVGYTEAFF. The CDR3 DNA follows: TGCGCCAGCAGCTTGGTGGGGTATACTGAAGCTTTCTTT. The gene calls are TRBV5-1 and TRBJ1-1; the D is unclear. The germline V gene has CDR1 SGHRS and CDR2 YFSETQ. V gave up 0 bases and J gave up 5 bases, with 8 bases separating them. This CDR3 has 13 residues.